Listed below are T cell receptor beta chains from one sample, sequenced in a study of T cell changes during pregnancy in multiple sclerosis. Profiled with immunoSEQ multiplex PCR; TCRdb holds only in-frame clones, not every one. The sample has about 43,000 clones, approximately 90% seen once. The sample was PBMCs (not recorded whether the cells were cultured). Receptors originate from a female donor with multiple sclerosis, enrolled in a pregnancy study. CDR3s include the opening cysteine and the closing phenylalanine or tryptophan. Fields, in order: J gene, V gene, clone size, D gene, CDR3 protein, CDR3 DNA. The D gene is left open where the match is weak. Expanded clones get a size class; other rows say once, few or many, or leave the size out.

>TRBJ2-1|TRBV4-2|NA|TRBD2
CASSQGQRLAGVLGDEQFF
TGTGCCAGCAGCCAAGGTCAAAGACTAGCGGGAGTTCTAGGGGATGAGCAGTTCTTC
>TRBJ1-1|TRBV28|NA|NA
CASSFGSGLTEAFF
TGTGCCAGCAGTTTCGGGTCAGGGCTCACTGAAGCTTTCTTT
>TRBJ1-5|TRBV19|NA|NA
CASSMSGDQPQHF
TGTGCCAGTAGTATGTCAGGGGATCAGCCCCAGCATTTT
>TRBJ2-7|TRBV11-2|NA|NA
CASSLGLYEQYF
TGTGCCAGCAGCTTGGGCCTTTATGAGCAGTACTTC
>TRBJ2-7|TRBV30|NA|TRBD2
CARDSFTSGAGRWLYEQYF
TGTGCAAGGGACAGTTTCACTAGCGGGGCCGGGAGATGGTTGTACGAGCAGTACTTC
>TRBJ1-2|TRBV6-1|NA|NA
CASSEWEGQTVGYTF
TGTGCCAGCAGTGAATGGGAGGGACAAACGGTCGGCTACACCTTC
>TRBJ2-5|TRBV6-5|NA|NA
CASSSARGETQYF
TGTGCCAGCAGTTCAGCTAGGGGTGAGACCCAGTACTTC
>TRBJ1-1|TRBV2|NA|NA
CASSDEANTEAFF
TGTGCCAGCAGTGATGAAGCGAACACTGAAGCTTTCTTT
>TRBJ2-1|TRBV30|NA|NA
CAWSEGDPSYNEQFF
TGTGCCTGGAGTGAAGGGGATCCTTCCTACAATGAGCAGTTCTTC
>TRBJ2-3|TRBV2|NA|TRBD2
CASSDRAGGSDTQYF
TGTGCCAGCAGTGACCGGGCGGGAGGCTCAGATACGCAGTATTTT
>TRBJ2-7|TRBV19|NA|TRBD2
CASSIGRDRGKGLAGGTYEQYF
TGTGCCAGTAGTATAGGCCGGGACAGGGGAAAAGGACTAGCGGGAGGTACCTACGAGCAGTACTTC
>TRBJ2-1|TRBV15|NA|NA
CATSRETRSSYNEQFF
TGTGCCACCAGCAGAGAAACTAGGAGTTCCTACAATGAGCAGTTCTTC
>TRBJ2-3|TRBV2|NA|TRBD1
CASAPPGQGTDTQYF
TGTGCCAGCGCCCCTCCCGGACAGGGCACAGATACGCAGTATTTT
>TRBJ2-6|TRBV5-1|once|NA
CASSLRDRTSGANVLTF
TGCGCCAGCAGCCTGCGGGACAGAACCTCTGGGGCCAACGTCCTGACTTTC
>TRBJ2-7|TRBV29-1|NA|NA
CSVVGQGLYEQYF
TGCAGCGTTGTCGGGCAGGGCCTCTACGAGCAGTACTTC
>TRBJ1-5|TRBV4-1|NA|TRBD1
CASSQQGAENQPQHF
TGCGCCAGCAGCCAGCAGGGGGCCGAGAATCAGCCCCAGCATTTT
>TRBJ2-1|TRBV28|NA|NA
CASSGTVEQFF
TGTGCCAGCAGCGGGACTGTTGAGCAGTTCTTC
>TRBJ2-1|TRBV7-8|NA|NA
CASSLGTTYNEQFF
TGTGCCAGCAGCTTGGGGACCACCTACAATGAGCAGTTCTTC
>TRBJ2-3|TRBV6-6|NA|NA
CASSSGRSTDTQYF
TGTGCCAGCAGCTCCGGACGTAGCACAGATACGCAGTATTTT
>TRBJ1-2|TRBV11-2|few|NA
CASSRLDRNYGYTF
TGTGCCAGCAGCAGACTCGACAGAAACTATGGCTACACCTTC
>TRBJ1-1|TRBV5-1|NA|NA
CASNLPGANTEAFF
TGCGCCAGCAACTTACCGGGGGCGAACACTGAAGCTTTCTTT
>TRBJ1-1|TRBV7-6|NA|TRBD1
CASSAVTGAHTEAFF
TGTGCCAGCAGCGCTGTAACAGGGGCCCACACTGAAGCTTTCTTT
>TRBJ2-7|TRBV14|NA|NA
CASSQVTGPYEQYF
TGTGCCAGCAGCCAAGTGACAGGCCCCTACGAGCAGTACTTC
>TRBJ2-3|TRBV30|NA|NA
CARGGGDTQYF
TGTGCCCGGGGAGGGGGAGATACGCAGTATTTT